The T cell receptor (beta chain) described here comes from a study of tumor and adjacent non-tumor tissue in lung cancer. This sample's RNA came from whole unsorted tissue. Three rounds of nested PCR, following a modified ARM-PCR protocol, produced the TCRbeta library. TCRdb reprocessed the multiplex PCR reads via MiXCR and lists one record per CDR3 protein. The sample contains 120,000 or so distinct CDR3 sequences, 66% of which appear only once. This clonotype was observed a handful of times. The source of this sequence is a man aged 25-45 years with non-small cell lung cancer. The sequenced sample consisted of lung tumor tissue.

CDR3 amino acids: CASSSTGGANEQYF. CDR3 nucleotides: TGTGCCAGCAGCTCTACCGGGGGGGCGAACGAGCAGTACTTC. The rearrangement links TRBV11-2 to TRBJ2-7; 8 bases align to TRBD2. J gave up 5 bases and V 4 bases, and 7 bases lay outside the gene matches. This CDR3 has 14 amino acids. Germline V gene data show CDR1 as SGHAT and CDR2 as FQNNGV.